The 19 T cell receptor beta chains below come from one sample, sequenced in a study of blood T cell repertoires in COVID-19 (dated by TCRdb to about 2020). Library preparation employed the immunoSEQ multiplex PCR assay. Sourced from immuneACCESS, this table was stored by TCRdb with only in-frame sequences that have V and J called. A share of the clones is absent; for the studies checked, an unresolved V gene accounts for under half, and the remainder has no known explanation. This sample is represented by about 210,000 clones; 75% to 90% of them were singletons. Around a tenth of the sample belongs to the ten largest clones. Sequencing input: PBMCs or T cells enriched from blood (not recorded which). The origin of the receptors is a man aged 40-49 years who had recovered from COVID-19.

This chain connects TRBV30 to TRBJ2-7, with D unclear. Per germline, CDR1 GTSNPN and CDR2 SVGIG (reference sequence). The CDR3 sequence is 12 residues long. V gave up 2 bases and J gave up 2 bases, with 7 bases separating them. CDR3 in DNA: TGTGCCTGGAGTCCTCAGACCTACGAGCAGTACTTC. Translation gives CAWSPQTYEQYF.

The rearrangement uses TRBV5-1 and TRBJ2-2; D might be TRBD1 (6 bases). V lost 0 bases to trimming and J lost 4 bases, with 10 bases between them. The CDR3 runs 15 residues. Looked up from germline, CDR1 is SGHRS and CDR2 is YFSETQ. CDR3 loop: CASSLGQAATGELFF. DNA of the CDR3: TGCGCCAGCAGCTTGGGACAGGCGGCCACCGGGGAGCTGTTTTTT. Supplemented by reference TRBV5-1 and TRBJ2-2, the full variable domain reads KAGVTQTPRYLIKTRGQQVTLSCSPISGHRSVSWYQQTPGQGLQFLFEYFSETQRNKGNFPGRFSGRQFSNSRSEMNVSTLELGDSALYLCASSLGQAATGELFFGEGSRLTVL.

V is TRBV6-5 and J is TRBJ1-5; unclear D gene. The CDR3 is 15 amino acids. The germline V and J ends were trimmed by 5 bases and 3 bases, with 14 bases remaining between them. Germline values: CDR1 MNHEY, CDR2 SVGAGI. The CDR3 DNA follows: TGTGCCAGCAGTCCCGGCGGGTTCAACAATCAGCCCCAGCATTTT. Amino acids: CASSPGGFNNQPQHF.

The CDR3 bases are TGCGCCAGCAGCTTGCGAGGGGGCGGTGGGGCCAACGTCCTGACTTTC. This codes for CASSLRGGGGANVLTF. The rearrangement links TRBV5-1 to TRBJ2-6; 7 positions match TRBD1. V gave up 1 base and J gave up 3 bases; unmatched junction bases: 4. From germline, CDR1 is SGHRS and CDR2 YFSETQ. The CDR3 totals 16 residues.

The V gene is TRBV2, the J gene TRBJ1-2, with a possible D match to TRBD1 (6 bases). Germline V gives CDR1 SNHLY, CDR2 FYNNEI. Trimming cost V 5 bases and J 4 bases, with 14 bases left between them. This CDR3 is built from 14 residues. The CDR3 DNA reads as TGTGCCAGCAGTTACAACAGGGATGTCTATGGCTACACCTTC. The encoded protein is CASSYNRDVYGYTF.

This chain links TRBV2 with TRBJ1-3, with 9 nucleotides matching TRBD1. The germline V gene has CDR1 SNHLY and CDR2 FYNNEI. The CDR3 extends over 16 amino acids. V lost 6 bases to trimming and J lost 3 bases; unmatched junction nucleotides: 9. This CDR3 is CASRALTGGIGNTIYF. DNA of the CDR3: TGTGCCAGCAGAGCCTTGACAGGGGGGATTGGAAACACCATATATTTT.

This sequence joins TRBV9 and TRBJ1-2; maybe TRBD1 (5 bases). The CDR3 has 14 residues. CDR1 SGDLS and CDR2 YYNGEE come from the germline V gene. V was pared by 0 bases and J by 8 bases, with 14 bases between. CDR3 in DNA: TGTGCCAGCAGCGTAGTGCCGGGGACTGGGGGCTACACCTTC. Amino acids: CASSVVPGTGGYTF.

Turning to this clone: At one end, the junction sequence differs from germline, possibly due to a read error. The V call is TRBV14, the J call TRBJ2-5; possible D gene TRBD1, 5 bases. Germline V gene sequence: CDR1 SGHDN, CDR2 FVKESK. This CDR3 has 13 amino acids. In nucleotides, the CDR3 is TGTGCCAGCAGCCAAGATTATAGGTGGGGCGTTGACTTC. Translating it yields CASSQDYRWGVDF.

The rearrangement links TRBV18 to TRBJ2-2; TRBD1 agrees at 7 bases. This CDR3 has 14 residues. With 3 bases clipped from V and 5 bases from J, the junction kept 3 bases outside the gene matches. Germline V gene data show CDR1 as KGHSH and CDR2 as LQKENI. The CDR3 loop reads CASSPDRVTGELFF. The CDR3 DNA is TGTGCCAGCTCACCCGACAGGGTAACCGGGGAGCTGTTTTTT.

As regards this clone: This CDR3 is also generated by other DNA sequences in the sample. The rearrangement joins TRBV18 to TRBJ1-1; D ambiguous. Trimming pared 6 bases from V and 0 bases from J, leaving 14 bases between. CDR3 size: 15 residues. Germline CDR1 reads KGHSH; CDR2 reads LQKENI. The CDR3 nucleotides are TGTGCCAGCTCCCCGCTCGGGAATTTGAACACTGAAGCTTTCTTT. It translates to CASSPLGNLNTEAFF.

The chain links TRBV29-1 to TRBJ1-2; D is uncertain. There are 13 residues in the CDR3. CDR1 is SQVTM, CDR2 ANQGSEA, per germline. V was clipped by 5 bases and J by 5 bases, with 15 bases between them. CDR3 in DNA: TGCAGCGTTTCCTGGGGATCGGGGTATGGCTACACCTTC. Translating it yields CSVSWGSGYGYTF.

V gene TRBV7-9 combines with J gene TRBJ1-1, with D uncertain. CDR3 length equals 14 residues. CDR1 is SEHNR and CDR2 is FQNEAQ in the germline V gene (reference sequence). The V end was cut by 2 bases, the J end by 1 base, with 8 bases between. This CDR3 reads CASSLREENTEAFF. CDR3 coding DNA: TGTGCCAGCAGCTTACGGGAAGAGAACACTGAAGCTTTCTTT.

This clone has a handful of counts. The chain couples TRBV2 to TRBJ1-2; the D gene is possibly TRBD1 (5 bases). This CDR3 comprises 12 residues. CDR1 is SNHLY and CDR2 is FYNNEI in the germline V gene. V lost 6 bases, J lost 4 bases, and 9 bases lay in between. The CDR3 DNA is TGTGCCAGCAGGGCCGACAGCTATGGCTACACCTTC. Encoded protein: CASRADSYGYTF.

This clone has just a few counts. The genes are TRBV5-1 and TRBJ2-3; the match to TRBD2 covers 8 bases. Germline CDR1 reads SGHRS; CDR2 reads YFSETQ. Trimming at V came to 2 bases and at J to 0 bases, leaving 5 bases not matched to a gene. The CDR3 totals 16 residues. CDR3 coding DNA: TGCGCCAGCAGCTTTTACGGGAGGGGAAGCACAGATACGCAGTATTTT. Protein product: CASSFYGRGSTDTQYF.

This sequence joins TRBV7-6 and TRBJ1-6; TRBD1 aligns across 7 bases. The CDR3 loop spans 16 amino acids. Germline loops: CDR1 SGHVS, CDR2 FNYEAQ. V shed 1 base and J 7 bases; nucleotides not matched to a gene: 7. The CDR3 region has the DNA TGTGCCAGCAGCTTAGAGGTGGGACAGCAAAATTCACCCCTCCACTTT. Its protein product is CASSLEVGQQNSPLHF.

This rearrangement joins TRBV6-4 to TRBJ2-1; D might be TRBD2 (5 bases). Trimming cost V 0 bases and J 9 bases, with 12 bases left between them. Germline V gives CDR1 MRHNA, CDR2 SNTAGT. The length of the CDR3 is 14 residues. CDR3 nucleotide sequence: TGTGCCAGCAGTGACTCTTTTCGGACTGGTGAGCAGTTCTTC. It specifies CASSDSFRTGEQFF.

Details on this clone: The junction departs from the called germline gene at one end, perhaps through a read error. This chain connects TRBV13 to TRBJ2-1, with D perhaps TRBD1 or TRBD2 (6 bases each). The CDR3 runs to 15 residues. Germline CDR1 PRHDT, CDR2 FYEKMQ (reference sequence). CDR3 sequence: CASSLGGRGTVEQFF. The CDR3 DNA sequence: TGTGCCAGCAGCCTAGGGGGGCGGGGAACCGTTGAGCAGTTCTTC.

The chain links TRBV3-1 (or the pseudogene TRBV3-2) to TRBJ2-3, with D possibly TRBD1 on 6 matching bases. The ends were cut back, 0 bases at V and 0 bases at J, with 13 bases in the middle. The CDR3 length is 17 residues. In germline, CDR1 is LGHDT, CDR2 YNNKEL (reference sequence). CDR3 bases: TGTGCCAGCAGCCAAGAGTACAGGGCGGCTAGCACAGATACGCAGTATTTT. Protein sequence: CASSQEYRAASTDTQYF.

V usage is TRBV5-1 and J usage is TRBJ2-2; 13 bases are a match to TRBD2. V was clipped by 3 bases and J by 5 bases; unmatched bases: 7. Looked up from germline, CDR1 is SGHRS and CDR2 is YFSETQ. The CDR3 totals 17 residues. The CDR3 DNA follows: TGCGCCAGCAGCTCAGGGACTAGCGGGATCTGGACCGGGGAGCTGTTTTTT. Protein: CASSSGTSGIWTGELFF. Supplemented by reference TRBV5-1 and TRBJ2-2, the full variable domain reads KAGVTQTPRYLIKTRGQQVTLSCSPISGHRSVSWYQQTPGQGLQFLFEYFSETQRNKGNFPGRFSGRQFSNSRSEMNVSTLELGDSALYLCASSSGTSGIWTGELFFGEGSRLTVL.